This section outlines one TCR beta chain sequence together with its context. Its antigen remains unidentified. Per-base quality was not reported, and no clone a single base away is much larger than it. The data belong to a study of radiation and T cells in renal cell carcinoma (dated by TCRdb to the early 2020s). As for the study more broadly: The samples were obtained from a clinical trial, where primary renal cell carcinomas were treated with 15 Gy stereotactic body radiation therapy and then removed by nephrectomy 4 weeks afterward. In total, about 53 samples, comprising around 26 tumors and some 27 peripheral blood samples, were subjected to TCR beta sequencing. Across all 50 or so samples, 3.8 million or so unique CDR3 nucleotide sequences encoding over 2.5 million unique CDR3 amino acid sequences were identified. The paper's findings and limits, for the study overall: In blood, the top tumor clonotypes increased between baseline and 2 weeks post-radiation and then shrank by 4 weeks, which suggests that tumor-resident clones expanded only transiently. Because pretreatment tumor biopsies were not available, the baseline intratumoral presence of clonotypes could not be determined. With a single-armed trial design, the study had no way to address how radiation dose or scheduling affects the TCR repertoire. Changes in the blood repertoire were not tracked past 4 weeks after treatment.

The intended sense of this specimen's time point label: blood 2 weeks post-SBRT. Taken with the paper, the label for treatment or condition translates to: 15 Gy SBRT to primary tumor, nephrectomy 4 weeks later. To follow tumor-enriched clonotypes, serial peripheral blood was collected from radiation-treated patients at baseline and at 2 weeks and 4 weeks after SBRT. Every patient's renal cell carcinoma showed clear cell pathology. The QIAamp DNA Blood Mini Kit (Qiagen) was used to prepare genomic DNA for TCR sequencing. Only samples passing all quality control checks were included in the analyses. The CDR3 goes from the cysteine to the phenylalanine over 17 residues. The only DNA kept is the CDR3, 51 bases in frame from the first base. V lost 0 bases and J lost 2 bases; the stretch between them is 14 bases long. For CDR1 and CDR2, the germline V gene lists SGDLS and YYNGEE. TCR beta libraries were generated from genomic DNA with the immunoSEQ kit, following the manufacturer's recommendations. For library preparation, a first multiplex PCR was performed with proprietary primers, followed by a second PCR in which unique barcodes were added, and bead cleanups were performed after each round. Each sample batch included a kit-provided positive control reaction and a negative control reaction. The final libraries were assessed on an Agilent 4200 TapeStation D1000 ScreenTape, pooled by volume, and quantified by qPCR. Sequencing ran on an Illumina NextSeq500 with a MidOutput 150-cycle cartridge, using 156 Read1 and 15 Index1 cycles with kit custom primers. The pooled library was loaded at 0.95 to 1 pM with about 20% PhiX control spiked in. The original pipeline was this. The vendor-processed data were analyzed in R, and a clonotype was defined as all T cells that share the same CDR3 nucleotide sequence. For clone abundance analyses, frequencies were normalized to the 10,000 most abundant clones in each sample. Public T cell clones, which averaged fewer than five per sample, were excluded before analysis. An abundance difference of at least 32-fold between compartments was the criterion for calling clonotypes tumor-enriched or baseline blood-enriched. A beta-binomial differential abundance model was applied to find clonotypes that expanded or contracted between blood time points. Tumor-blood repertoire similarity was measured with the Baroni-Urbani and Buser coefficient, and group comparisons used two-tailed Wilcoxon tests in R. The clones in this table, taken by TCRdb from immuneACCESS, are in-frame only. Not every clone is retained; where verified, under half of the shortfall comes from an unresolved V gene, and the cause of the rest is unknown. The V and J calls and clone size are taken from that table; D and trimming were inferred from the DNA. The sample records over 60,000 clones, about 86% of which are singletons. The ten largest clones take up approximately 24% of the sample.

The rearranged segments are TRBV9 and TRBJ2-2; TRBD2 is perhaps the D gene, given 6 matching bases. This TCR derives from a woman between 45 and 65 years old with renal cell carcinoma. Specimen: blood, collected from a patient whose treatment included radiotherapy and nephrectomy. The nucleotide sequence is TGTGCCAGCAGCGTAGCGAAGGGAGGATTAAACACCGGGGAGCTGTTTTTT. Translated, this gives CASSVAKGGLNTGELFF.